This T cell receptor beta chain was retrieved from a study of blood T cell repertoires in COVID-19. In the study overall: Both acute and convalescent COVID-19 samples were obtained from the United States, Italy and Spain. Sample material is recorded as cDNA or gDNA derived from T cells, B-cell-depleted T cells, or PBMCs.

In the original workflow: Reference gene primer amplification yielded estimated nucleated cell counts. Using immunoSEQ multiplex PCR, the repertoire was profiled, and TCRdb retains in-frame clones only, with some absent. The V and J calls and clone size come from that table; D and trimming were worked out from the DNA. The table shows a few hundred thousand clones, with over 80% occurring only once. Cohort 3 recovered donors had two negative PCRs, clearance, or symptom resolution. Trimming shortened V by 7 bases and J by 5 bases, and 5 bases separated the two germline ends. The CDR3 covers 11 residues.

The clonotype was recovered from a man aged 30 to 39 who had recovered from COVID-19. Material: PBMCs or T cells enriched from blood (not recorded which). The chain links TRBV12-3 or TRBV12-4 to TRBJ2-2; no definite D call. Written as DNA, the CDR3 is TGTGCCAGCACCCTAACCGGGGAGCTGTTTTTT. It codes for CASTLTGELFF.